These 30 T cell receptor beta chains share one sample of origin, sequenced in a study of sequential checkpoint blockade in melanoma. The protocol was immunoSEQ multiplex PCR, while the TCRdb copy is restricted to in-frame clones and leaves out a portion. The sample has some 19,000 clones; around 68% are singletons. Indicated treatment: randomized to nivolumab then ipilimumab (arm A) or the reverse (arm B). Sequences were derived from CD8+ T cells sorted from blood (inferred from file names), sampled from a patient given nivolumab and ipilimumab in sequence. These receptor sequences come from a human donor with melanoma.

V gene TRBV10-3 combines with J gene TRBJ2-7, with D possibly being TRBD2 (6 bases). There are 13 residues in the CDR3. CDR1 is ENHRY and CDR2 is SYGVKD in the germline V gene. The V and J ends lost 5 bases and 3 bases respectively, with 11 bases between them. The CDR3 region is CAISPMGGYEQYF. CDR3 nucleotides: TGTGCCATCAGTCCCATGGGGGGCTACGAGCAGTACTTC.

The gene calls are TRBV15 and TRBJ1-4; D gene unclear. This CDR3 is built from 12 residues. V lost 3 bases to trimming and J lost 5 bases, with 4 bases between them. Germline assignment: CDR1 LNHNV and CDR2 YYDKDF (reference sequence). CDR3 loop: CATSRTNEKLFF. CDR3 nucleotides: TGTGCCACCAGCAGGACAAATGAAAAACTGTTTTTT.

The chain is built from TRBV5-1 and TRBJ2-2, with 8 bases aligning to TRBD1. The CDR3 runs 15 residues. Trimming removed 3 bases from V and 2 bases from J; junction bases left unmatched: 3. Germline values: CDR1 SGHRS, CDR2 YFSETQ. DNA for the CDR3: TGCGCCAGCAGCTGGACAGGGTTTAACACCGGGGAGCTGTTTTTT. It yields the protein CASSWTGFNTGELFF. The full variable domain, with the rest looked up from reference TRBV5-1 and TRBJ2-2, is KAGVTQTPRYLIKTRGQQVTLSCSPISGHRSVSWYQQTPGQGLQFLFEYFSETQRNKGNFPGRFSGRQFSNSRSEMNVSTLELGDSALYLCASSWTGFNTGELFFGEGSRLTVL.

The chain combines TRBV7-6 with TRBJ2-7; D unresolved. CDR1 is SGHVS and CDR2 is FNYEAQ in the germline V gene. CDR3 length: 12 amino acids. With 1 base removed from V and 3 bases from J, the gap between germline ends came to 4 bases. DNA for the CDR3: TGTGCCAGCAGCTTAGTAGACTACGAGCAGTACTTC. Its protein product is CASSLVDYEQYF.

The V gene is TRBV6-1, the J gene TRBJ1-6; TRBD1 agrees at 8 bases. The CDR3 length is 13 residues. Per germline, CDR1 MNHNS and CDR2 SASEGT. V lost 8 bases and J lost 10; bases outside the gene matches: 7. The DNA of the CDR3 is TGTGCCAGCGCAGGGGGCTTCGGATCACCCCTCCACTTT. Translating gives CASAGGFGSPLHF.

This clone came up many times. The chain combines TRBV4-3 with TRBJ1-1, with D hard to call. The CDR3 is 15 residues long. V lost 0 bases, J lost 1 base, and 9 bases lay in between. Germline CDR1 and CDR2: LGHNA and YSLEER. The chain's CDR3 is CASSQDHNPNTEAFF. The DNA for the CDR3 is TGCGCCAGCAGCCAAGATCACAACCCGAACACTGAAGCTTTCTTT.

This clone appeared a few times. The DNA of the CDR3 is TGTGCCAGCTCACCACTCGCGAGGGAAGCTTTCTTT. Amino acid sequence: CASSPLAREAFF. The genes are TRBV18 and TRBJ1-1; D ambiguous. This CDR3 has 12 residues. Germline loops: CDR1 KGHSH, CDR2 LQKENI. V lost 1 base and J 8 bases, leaving 8 bases between the germline ends.

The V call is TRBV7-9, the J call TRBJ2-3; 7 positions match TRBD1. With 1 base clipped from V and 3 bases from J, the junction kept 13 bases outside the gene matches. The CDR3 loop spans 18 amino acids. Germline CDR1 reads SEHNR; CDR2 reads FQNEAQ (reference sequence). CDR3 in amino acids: CASSLVGAGGWSTDTQYF. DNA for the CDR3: TGTGCCAGCAGCTTAGTCGGGGCAGGGGGATGGTCGACAGATACGCAGTATTTT. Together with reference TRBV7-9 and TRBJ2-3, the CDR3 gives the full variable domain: DTGVSQNPRHKITKRGQNVTFRCDPISEHNRLYWYRQTLGQGPEFLTYFQNEAQLEKSRLLSDRFSAERPKGSFSTLEIQRTEQGDSAMYLCASSLVGAGGWSTDTQYFGPGTRLTVL.

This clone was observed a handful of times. The CDR3 is CAWSTSGGVADTQYF. The CDR3 DNA follows: TGTGCCTGGAGTACCAGCGGGGGGGTGGCAGATACGCAGTATTTT. The chain has TRBV30 and TRBJ2-3, with TRBD2 matching over 10 bases. V lost 2 bases to trimming and J lost 4 bases; unmatched junction nucleotides: 6. The CDR3 loop spans 15 amino acids. CDR1 is GTSNPN and CDR2 is SVGIG in the germline V gene (reference sequence).

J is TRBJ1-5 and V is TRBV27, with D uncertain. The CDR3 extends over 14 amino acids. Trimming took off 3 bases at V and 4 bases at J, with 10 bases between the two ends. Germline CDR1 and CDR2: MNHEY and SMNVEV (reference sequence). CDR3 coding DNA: TGTGCCAGCAGTTTCACGGGTCAGAATCAGCCCCAGCATTTT. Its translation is CASSFTGQNQPQHF.

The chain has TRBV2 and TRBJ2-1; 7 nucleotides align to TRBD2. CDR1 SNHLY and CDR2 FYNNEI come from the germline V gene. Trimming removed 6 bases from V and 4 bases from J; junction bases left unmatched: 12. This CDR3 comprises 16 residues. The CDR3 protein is CASRQREGPIYNEQFF. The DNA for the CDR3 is TGTGCCAGCAGACAGCGGGAAGGACCGATTTACAATGAGCAGTTCTTC.

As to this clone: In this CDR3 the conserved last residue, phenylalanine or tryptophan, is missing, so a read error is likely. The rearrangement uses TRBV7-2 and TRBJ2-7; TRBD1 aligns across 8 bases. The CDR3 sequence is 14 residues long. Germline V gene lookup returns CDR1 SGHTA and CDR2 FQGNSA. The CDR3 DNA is TGTGCCTGCAGCCCGACAGGGGTGCTATACGAGCAGTACTAC. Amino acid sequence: CACSPTGVLYEQYY.

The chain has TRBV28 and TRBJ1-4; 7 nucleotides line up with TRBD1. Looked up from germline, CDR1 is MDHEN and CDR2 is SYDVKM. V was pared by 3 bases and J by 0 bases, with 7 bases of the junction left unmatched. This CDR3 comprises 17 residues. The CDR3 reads CASSFVPDRATNEKLFF. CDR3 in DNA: TGTGCCAGCAGTTTCGTCCCAGACAGGGCAACTAATGAAAAACTGTTTTTT.

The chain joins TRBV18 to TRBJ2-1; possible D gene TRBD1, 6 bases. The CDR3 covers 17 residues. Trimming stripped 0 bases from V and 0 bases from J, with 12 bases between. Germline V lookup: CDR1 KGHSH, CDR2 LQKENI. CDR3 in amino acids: CASSPPAGTFSYNEQFF. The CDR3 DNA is TGTGCCAGCTCACCACCCGCCGGGACATTCTCCTACAATGAGCAGTTCTTC.

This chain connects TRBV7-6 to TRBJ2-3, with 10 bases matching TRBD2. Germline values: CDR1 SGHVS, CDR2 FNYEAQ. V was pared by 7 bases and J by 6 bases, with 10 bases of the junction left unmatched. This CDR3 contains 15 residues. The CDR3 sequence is CASTELAGVGDTQYF. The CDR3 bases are TGTGCCAGCACCGAGCTAGCGGGAGTAGGGGATACGCAGTATTTT.

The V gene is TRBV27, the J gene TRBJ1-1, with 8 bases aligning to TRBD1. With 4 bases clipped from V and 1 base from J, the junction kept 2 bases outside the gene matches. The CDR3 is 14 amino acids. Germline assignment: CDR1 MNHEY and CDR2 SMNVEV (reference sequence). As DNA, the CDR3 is TGTGCCAGCAGTTGGGGGACAGGGAACACTGAAGCTTTCTTT. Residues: CASSWGTGNTEAFF.

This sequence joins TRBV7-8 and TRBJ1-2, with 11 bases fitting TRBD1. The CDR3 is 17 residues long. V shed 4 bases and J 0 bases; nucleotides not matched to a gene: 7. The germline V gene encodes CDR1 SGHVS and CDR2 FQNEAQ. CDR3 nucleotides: TGTGCCAGCAGCTCCCGGGACAGGGGGTGGACTAACTATGGCTACACCTTC. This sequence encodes CASSSRDRGWTNYGYTF.

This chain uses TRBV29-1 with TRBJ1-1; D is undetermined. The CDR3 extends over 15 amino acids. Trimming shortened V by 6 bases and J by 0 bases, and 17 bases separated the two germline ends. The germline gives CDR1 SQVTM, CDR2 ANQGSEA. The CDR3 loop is CSVLVGTLLNTEAFF. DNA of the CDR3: TGCAGCGTCCTGGTGGGCACTCTACTGAACACTGAAGCTTTCTTT. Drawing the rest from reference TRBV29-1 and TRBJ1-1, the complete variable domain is SAVISQKPSRDICQRGTSLTIQCQVDSQVTMMFWYRQQPGQSLTLIATANQGSEATYESGFVIDKFPISRPNLTFSTLTVSNMSPEDSSIYLCSVLVGTLLNTEAFFGQGTRLTVV.

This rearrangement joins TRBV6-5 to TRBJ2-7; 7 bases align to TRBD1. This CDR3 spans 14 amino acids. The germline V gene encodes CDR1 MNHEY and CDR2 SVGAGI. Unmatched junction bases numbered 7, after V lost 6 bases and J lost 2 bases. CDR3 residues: CASSPTGTTYEQYF. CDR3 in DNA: TGTGCCAGCAGCCCGACAGGGACAACCTACGAGCAGTACTTC.

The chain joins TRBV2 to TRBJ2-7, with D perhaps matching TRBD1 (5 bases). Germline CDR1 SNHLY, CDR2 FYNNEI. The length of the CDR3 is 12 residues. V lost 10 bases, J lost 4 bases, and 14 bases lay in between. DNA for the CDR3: TGTGCCACCTACCAAGGGGTTTACGAGCAGTACTTC. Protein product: CATYQGVYEQYF.

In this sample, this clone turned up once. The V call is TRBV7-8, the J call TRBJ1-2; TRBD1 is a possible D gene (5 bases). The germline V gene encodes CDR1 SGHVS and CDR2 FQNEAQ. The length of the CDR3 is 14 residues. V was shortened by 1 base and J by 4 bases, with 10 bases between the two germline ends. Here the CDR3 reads CASSLEGDFYGYTF. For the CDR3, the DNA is TGTGCCAGCAGCTTAGAAGGGGACTTCTATGGCTACACCTTC.

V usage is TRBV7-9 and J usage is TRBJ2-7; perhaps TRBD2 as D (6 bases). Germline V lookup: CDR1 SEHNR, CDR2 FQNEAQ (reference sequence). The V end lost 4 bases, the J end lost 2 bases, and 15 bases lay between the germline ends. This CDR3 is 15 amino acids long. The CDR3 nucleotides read TGTGCCAGCAGCTCCGGGACTGGGGGTACCTACGAGCAGTACTTC. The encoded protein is CASSSGTGGTYEQYF.

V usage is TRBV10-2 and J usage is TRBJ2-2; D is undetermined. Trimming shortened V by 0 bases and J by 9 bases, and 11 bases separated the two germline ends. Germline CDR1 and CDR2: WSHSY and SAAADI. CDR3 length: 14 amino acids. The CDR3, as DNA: TGCGCCAGCAGTGAGTCGAGATTGCCCAGGGAGCTGTTTTTT. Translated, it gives CASSESRLPRELFF.

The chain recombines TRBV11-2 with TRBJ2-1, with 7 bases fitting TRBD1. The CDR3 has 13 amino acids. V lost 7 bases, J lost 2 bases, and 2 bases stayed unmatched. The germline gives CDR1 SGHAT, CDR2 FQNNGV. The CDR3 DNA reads TGTGCCAGCACCGGGACAGCCTACAATGAGCAGTTCTTC. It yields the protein CASTGTAYNEQFF.

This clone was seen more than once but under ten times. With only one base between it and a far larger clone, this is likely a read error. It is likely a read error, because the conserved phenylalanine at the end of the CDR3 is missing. The CDR3 is CASSPTGELYEQYY. In DNA form, the CDR3 reads TGTGCCAGCAGCCCGACAGGGGAGCTATACGAGCAGTACTAC. The chain uses TRBV7-2 and TRBJ2-7, with TRBD1 matching over 8 bases. Germline lookup yields CDR1 SGHTA and CDR2 FQGNSA. J was trimmed by 4 bases and V by 5 bases; bases with no gene match: 7. This CDR3 has 14 amino acids.

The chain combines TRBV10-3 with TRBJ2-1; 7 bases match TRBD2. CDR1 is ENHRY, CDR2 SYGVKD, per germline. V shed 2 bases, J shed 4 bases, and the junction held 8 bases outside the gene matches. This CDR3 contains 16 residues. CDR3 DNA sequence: TGTGCCATCAGTGAGGAGCGGGGTAGGCTTTACAATGAGCAGTTCTTC. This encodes CAISEERGRLYNEQFF.

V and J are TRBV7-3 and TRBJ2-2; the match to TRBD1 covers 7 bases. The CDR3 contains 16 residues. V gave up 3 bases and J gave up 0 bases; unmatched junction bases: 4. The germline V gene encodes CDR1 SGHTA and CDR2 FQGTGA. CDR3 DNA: TGTGCCAGCAGCTTCACCGGGACAGCGAACACCGGGGAGCTGTTTTTT. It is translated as CASSFTGTANTGELFF.

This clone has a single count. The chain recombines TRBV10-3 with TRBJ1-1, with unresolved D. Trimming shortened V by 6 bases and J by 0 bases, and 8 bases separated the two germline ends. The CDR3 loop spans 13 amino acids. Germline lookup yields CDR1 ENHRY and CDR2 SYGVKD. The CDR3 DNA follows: TGTGCCATCAGGCCCGCGATGAACACTGAAGCTTTCTTT. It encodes CAIRPAMNTEAFF.

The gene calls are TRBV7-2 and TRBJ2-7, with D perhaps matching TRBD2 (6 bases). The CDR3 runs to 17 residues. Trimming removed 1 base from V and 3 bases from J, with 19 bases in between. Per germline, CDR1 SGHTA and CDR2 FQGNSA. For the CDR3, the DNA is TGTGCCAGCAGCTTAGGTCTAGTTAGCGGAGGCCTCTACGAGCAGTACTTC. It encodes CASSLGLVSGGLYEQYF. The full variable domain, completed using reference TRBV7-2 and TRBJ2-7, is GAGVSQSPSNKVTEKGKDVELRCDPISGHTALYWYRQSLGQGLEFLIYFQGNSAPDKSGLPSDRFSAERTGGSVSTLTIQRTQQEDSAVYLCASSLGLVSGGLYEQYFGPGTRLTVT.

The CDR3: CASSFPGIYGYTF. CDR3 DNA: TGTGCCAGCAGCTTCCCAGGGATTTATGGCTACACCTTC. The chain recombines TRBV7-8 with TRBJ1-2; D might be TRBD1 (5 bases). The CDR3 has 13 residues. The germline V gene encodes CDR1 SGHVS and CDR2 FQNEAQ. The germline V and J ends were trimmed by 3 bases and 5 bases, with 10 bases remaining between them.